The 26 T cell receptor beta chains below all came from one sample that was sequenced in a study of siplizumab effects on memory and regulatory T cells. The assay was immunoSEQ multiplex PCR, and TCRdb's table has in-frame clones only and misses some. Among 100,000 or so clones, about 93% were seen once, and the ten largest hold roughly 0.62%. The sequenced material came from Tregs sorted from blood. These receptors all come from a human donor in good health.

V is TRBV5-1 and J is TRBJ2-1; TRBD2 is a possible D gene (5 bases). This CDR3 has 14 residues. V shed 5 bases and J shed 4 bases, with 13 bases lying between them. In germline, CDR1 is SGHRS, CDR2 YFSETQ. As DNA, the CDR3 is TGCGCCAGCAGGCGGGTCCCGGGATACAATGAGCAGTTCTTC. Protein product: CASRRVPGYNEQFF.

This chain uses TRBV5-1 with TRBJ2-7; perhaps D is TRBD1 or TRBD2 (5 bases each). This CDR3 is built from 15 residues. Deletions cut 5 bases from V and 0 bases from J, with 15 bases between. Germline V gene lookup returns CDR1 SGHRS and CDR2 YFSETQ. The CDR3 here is CASRGYGTYSYEQYF. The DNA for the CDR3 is TGCGCCAGCAGAGGTTACGGGACGTACTCCTACGAGCAGTACTTC.

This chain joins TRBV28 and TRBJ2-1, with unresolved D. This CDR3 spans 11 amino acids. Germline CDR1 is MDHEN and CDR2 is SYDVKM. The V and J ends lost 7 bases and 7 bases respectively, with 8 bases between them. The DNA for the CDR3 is TGTGCCAGCAAAGGGTGGAATGAGCAGTTCTTC. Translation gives CASKGWNEQFF.

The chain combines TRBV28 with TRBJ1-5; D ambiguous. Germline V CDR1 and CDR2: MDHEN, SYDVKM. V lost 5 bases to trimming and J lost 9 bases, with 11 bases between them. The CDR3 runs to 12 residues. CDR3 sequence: CASSGSPRPQHF. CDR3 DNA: TGTGCCAGCAGTGGATCTCCCCGGCCCCAGCATTTT.

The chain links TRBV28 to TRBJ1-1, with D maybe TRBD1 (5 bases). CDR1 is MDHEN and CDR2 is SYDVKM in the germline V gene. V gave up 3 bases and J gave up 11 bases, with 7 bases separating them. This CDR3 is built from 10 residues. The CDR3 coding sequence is TGTGCCAGCAGTTTTGGGGGGGCTTTCTTT. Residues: CASSFGGAFF.

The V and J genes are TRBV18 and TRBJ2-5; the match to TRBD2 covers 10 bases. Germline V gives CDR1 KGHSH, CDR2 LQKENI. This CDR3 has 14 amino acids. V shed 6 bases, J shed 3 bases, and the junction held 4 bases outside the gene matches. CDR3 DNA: TGTGCCAGCTCTCCAAGCGGGAGGGAAGAGACCCAGTACTTC. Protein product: CASSPSGREETQYF.

The CDR3 loop is CASSLNPGNYGYTF. CDR3 nucleotides: TGTGCCAGCAGCTTAAATCCAGGGAACTATGGCTACACCTTC. This chain connects TRBV7-3 to TRBJ1-2; tentatively, D is TRBD1 (5 bases). CDR1 SGHTA and CDR2 FQGTGA come from the germline V gene. The CDR3 is 14 residues long. Trimming removed 1 base at V and 2 bases at J, with 8 bases between. The full variable domain, rest sourced from reference TRBV7-3 and TRBJ1-2, is GAGVSQTPSNKVTEKGKYVELRCDPISGHTALYWYRQSLGQGPEFLIYFQGTGAADDSGLPNDRFFAVRPEGSVSTLKIQRTERGDSAVYLCASSLNPGNYGYTFGSGTRLTVV.

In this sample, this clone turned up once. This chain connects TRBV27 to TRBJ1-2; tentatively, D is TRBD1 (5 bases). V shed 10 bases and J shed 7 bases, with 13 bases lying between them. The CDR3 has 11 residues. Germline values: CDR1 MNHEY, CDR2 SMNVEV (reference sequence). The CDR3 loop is CATRQTAGYTF. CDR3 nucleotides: TGTGCCACCCGACAGACCGCTGGCTACACCTTC.

The CDR3 DNA reads as TGTGCCAGCAGCGTGACAGGTCTTAACGAGCAGTACTTC. It yields the protein CASSVTGLNEQYF. This chain connects TRBV7-9 to TRBJ2-7, with D maybe TRBD1 (6 bases). The CDR3 spans 13 residues. Germline values: CDR1 SEHNR, CDR2 FQNEAQ (reference sequence). V lost 5 bases and J 5 bases, leaving 13 bases between the germline ends.

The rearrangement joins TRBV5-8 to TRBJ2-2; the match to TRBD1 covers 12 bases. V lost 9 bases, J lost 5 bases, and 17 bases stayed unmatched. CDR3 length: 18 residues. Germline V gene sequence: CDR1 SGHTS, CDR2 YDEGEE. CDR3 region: CATKVRDRGLSSTGELFF. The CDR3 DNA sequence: TGTGCCACCAAGGTCCGGGACAGGGGGCTGTCTAGTACCGGGGAGCTGTTTTTT. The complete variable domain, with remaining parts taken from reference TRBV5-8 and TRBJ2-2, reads EAGVTQSPTHLIKTRGQQATLRCSPISGHTSVYWYQQALGLGLQFLLWYDEGEERNRGNFPPRFSGRQFPNYSSELNVNALELEDSALYLCATKVRDRGLSSTGELFFGEGSRLTVL.

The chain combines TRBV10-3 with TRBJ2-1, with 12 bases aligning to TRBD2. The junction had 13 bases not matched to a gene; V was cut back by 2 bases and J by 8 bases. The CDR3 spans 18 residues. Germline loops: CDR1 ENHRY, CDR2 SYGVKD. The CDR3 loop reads CAISEPSRLAGAVYEQFF. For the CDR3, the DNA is TGTGCCATCAGTGAGCCATCTAGACTAGCGGGAGCGGTATATGAGCAGTTCTTC.

In nucleotides, the CDR3 is TGTGCCAGCAGCTTCATGGGGGGGGCGATGAACACTGAAGCTTTCTTT. Amino acid sequence: CASSFMGGAMNTEAFF. This chain connects TRBV5-4 to TRBJ1-1, with D perhaps matching TRBD1 (6 bases). The germline V gene has CDR1 SGHNT and CDR2 YYREEE (reference sequence). The CDR3 spans 16 residues. V was pared by 2 bases and J by 0 bases, with 14 bases between.

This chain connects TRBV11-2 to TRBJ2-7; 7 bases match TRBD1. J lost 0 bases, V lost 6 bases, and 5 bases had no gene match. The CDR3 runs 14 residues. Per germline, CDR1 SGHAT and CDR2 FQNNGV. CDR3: CASRTGPSSYEQYF. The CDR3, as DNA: TGTGCCAGCAGGACAGGGCCCTCCTCCTACGAGCAGTACTTC.

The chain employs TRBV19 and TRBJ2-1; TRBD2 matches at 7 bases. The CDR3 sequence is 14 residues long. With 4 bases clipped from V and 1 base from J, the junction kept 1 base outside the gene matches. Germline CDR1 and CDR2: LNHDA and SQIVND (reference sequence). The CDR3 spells CASSSGRSYNEQFF. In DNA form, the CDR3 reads TGTGCCAGTAGTAGCGGGAGATCCTACAATGAGCAGTTCTTC.

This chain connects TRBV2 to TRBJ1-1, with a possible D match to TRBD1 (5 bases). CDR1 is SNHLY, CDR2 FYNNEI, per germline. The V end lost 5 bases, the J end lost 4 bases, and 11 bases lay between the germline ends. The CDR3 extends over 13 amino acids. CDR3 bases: TGTGCCAGCAGTTTGGGGGTCAGCACTGAAGCTTTCTTT. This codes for CASSLGVSTEAFF. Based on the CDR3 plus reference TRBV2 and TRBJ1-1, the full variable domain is EPEVTQTPSHQVTQMGQEVILRCVPISNHLYFYWYRQILGQKVEFLVSFYNNEISEKSEIFDDQFSVERPDGSNFTLKIRSTKLEDSAMYFCASSLGVSTEAFFGQGTRLTVV.

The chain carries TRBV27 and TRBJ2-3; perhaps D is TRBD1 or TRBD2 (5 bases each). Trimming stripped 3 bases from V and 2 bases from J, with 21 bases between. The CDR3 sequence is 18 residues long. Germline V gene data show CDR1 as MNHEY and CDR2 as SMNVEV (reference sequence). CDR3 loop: CASSFVSGGAQFTDTQYF. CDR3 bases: TGTGCCAGCAGTTTTGTTAGTGGGGGAGCCCAATTCACAGATACGCAGTATTTT.

The CDR3 nucleotides are TGCGCCAGCAGCCAAGTACCTCCCTTGACTAGCGGAAGGAGGCTGGGCACCGGGGAGCTGTTTTTT. It specifies CASSQVPPLTSGRRLGTGELFF. The chain employs TRBV4-1 and TRBJ2-2; 9 nucleotides line up with TRBD2. CDR3 size: 22 residues. The trim removed 1 base at V and 4 bases at J, leaving 22 bases unmatched. The V gene's germline CDR1 is MGHRA and CDR2 YSYEKL.

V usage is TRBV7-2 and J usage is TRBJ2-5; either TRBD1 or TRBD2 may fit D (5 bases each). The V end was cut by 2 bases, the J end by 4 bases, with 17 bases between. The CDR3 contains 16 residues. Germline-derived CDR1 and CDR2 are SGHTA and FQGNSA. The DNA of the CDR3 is TGTGCCAGCAGCTTAATGGGGCCAAATAGCGTAGAGACCCAGTACTTC. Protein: CASSLMGPNSVETQYF.

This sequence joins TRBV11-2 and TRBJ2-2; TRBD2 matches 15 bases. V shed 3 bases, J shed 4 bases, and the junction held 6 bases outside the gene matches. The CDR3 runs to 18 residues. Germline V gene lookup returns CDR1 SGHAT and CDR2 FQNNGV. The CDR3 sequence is CASSFGLAGGGSTGELFF. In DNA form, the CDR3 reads TGTGCCAGCAGCTTCGGACTAGCGGGAGGGGGGAGCACCGGGGAGCTGTTTTTT. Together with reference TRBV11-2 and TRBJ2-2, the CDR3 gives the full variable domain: EAGVAQSPRYKIIEKRQSVAFWCNPISGHATLYWYQQILGQGPKLLIQFQNNGVVDDSQLPKDRFSAERLKGVDSTLKIQPAKLEDSAVYLCASSFGLAGGGSTGELFFGEGSRLTVL.

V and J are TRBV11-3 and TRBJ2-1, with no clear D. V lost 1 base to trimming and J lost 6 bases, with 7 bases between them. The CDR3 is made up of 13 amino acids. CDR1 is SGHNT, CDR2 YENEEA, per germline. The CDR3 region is CASSLGPGNEQFF. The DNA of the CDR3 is TGTGCCAGCAGCTTAGGGCCCGGCAATGAGCAGTTCTTC.

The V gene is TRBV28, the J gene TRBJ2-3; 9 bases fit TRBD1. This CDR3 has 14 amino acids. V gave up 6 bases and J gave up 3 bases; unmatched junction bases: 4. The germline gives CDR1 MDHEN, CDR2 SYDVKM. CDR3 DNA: TGTGCCAGCAGGAAGACAGGGGGTACAGATACGCAGTATTTT. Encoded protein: CASRKTGGTDTQYF.

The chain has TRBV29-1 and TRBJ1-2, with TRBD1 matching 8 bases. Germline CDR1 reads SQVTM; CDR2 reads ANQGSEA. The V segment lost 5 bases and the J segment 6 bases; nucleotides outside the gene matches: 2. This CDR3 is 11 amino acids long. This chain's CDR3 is CSVNRGDGYTF. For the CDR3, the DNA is TGCAGCGTTAACAGGGGGGATGGCTACACCTTC.

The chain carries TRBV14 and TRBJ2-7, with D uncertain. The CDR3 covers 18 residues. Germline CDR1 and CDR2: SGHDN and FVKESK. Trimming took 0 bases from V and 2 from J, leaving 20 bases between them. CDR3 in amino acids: CASSQESWALATPYEQYF. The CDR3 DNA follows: TGTGCCAGCAGCCAAGAATCATGGGCTTTGGCGACCCCCTACGAGCAGTACTTC.

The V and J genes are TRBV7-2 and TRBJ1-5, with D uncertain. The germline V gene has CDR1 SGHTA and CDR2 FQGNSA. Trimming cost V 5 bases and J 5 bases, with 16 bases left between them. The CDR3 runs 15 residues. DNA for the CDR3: TGTGCCAGCAGCCTCCTGGGAAAGAGAGATCAGCCCCAGCATTTT. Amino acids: CASSLLGKRDQPQHF.

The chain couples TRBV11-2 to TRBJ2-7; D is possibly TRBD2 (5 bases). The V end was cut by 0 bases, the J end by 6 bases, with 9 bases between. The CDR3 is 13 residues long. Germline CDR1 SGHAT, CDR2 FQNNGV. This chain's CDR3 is CASSLERVREQYF. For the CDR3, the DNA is TGTGCCAGCAGCTTAGAGAGGGTCCGCGAGCAGTACTTC.

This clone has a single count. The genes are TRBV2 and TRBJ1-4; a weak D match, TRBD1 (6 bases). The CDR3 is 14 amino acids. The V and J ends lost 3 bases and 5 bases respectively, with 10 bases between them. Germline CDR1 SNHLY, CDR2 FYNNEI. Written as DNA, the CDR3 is TGTGCCAGCAGTGACGGGCAGGGGAATGAAAAACTGTTTTTT. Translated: CASSDGQGNEKLFF.